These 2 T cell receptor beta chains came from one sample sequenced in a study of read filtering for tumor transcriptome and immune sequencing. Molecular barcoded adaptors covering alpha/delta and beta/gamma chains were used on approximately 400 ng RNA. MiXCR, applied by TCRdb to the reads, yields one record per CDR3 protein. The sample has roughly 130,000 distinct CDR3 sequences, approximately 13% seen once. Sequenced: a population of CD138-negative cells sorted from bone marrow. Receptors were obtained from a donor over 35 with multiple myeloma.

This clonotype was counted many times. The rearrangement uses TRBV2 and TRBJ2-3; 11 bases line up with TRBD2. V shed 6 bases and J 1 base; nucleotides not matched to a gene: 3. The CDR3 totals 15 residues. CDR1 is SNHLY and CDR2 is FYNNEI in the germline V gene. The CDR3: CASRKLAGGTDTQYF. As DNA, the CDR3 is TGTGCCAGCAGGAAACTAGCGGGAGGCACAGATACGCAGTATTTT.

CDR3 sequence: CASSTATDSGNTIYF. The CDR3 DNA reads as TGTGCCAGTAGTACGGCGACCGACTCTGGAAACACCATATATTTT. This rearrangement joins TRBV19 to TRBJ1-3; unclear D gene. V was clipped by 4 bases and J by 0 bases, with 10 bases between them. The CDR3 loop spans 15 amino acids. The V gene's germline CDR1 is LNHDA and CDR2 SQIVND (reference sequence).